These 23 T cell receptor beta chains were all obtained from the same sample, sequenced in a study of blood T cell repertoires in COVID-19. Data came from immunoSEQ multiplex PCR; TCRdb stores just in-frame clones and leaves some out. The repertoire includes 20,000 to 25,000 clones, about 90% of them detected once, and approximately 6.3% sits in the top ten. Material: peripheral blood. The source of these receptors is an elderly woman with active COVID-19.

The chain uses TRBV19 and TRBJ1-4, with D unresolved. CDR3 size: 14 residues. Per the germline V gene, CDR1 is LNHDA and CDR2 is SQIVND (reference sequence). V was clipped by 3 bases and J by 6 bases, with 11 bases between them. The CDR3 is CASSIPFADEKLFF. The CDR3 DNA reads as TGTGCCAGTAGTATTCCCTTTGCGGATGAAAAACTGTTTTTT.

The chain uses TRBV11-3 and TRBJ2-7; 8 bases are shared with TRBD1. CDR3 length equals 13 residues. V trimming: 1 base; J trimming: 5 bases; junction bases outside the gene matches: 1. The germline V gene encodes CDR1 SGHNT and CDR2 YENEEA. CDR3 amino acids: CASSLAQGDEQYF. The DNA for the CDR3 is TGTGCCAGCAGCTTAGCACAGGGGGACGAGCAGTACTTC. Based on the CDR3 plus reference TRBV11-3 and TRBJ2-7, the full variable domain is EAGVVQSPRYKIIEKKQPVAFWCNPISGHNTLYWYLQNLGQGPELLIRYENEEAVDDSQLPKDRFSAERLKGVDSTLKIQPAELGDSAVYLCASSLAQGDEQYFGPGTRLTVT.

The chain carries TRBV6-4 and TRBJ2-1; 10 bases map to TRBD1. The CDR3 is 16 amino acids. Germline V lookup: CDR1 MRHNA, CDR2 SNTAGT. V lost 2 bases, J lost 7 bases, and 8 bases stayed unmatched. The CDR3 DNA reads TGTGCCAGCAGTGACAGGCGACAGGGGGCAAGGAATGAGCAGTTCTTC. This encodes CASSDRRQGARNEQFF.

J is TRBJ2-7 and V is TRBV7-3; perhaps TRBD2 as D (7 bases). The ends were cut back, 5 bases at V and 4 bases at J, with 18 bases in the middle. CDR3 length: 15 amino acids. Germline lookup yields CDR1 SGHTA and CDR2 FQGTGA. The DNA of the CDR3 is TGTGCCAGCAGCCCCACGGGGGGCATCGGGTACGAGCAGTACTTC. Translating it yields CASSPTGGIGYEQYF.

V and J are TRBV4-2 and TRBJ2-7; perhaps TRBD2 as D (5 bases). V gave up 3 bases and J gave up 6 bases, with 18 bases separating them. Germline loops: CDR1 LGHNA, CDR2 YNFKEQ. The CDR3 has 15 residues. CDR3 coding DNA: TGTGCCAGCAGCCACGAGGGCTATCTAGGGTGCGAGCAGTACTTC. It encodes CASSHEGYLGCEQYF.

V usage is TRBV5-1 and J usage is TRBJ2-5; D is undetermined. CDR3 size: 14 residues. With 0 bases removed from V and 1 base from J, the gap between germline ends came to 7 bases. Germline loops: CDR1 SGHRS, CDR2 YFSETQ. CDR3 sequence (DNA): TGCGCCAGCAGCTTGGGGGCAACCCAAGAGACCCAGTACTTC. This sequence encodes CASSLGATQETQYF.

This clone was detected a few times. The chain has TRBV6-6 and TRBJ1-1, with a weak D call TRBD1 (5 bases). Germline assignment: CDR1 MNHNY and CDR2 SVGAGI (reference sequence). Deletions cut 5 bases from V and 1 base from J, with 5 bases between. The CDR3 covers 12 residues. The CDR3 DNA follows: TGTGCCAGCAGTACAGGGAACACTGAAGCTTTCTTT. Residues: CASSTGNTEAFF.

CDR3 sequence (DNA): TGTGCCAGCAACTCAGGGGGCGAGAGTGAAGCTTTCTTT. This encodes CASNSGGESEAFF. The chain combines TRBV7-9 with TRBJ1-1, with 8 bases lining up with TRBD1. Germline CDR1 is SEHNR and CDR2 is FQNEAQ (reference sequence). Trimming cost V 7 bases and J 7 bases; bases outside gene matches: 8. The CDR3 covers 13 residues.

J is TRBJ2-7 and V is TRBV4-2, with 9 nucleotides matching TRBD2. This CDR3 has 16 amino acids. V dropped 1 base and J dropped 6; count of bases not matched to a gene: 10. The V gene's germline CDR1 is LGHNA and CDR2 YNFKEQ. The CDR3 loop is CASSQGVASGVREQYF. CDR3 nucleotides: TGTGCCAGCAGCCAAGGCGTCGCTAGCGGGGTACGCGAGCAGTACTTC.

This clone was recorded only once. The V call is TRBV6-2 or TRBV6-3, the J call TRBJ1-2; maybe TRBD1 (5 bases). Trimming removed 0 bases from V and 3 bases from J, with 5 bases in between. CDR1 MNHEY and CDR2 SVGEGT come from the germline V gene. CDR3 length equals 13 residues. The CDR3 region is CASSYSQDYGYTF. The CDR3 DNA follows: TGTGCCAGCAGTTACTCACAGGACTATGGCTACACCTTC.

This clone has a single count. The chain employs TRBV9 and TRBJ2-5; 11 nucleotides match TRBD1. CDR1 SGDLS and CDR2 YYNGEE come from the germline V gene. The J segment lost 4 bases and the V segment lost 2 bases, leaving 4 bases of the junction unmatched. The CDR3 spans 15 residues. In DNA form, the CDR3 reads TGTGCCAGCAGCGTTGGGACAGGGGGAGGAGAGACCCAGTACTTC. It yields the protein CASSVGTGGGETQYF.

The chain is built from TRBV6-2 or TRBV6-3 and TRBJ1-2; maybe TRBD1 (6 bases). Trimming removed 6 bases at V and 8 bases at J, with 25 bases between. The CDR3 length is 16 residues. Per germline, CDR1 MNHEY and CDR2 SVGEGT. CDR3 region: CASSRDRGGPGEGYTF. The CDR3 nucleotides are TGTGCCAGCAGCAGGGACCGCGGGGGGCCCGGGGAAGGCTACACCTTC.

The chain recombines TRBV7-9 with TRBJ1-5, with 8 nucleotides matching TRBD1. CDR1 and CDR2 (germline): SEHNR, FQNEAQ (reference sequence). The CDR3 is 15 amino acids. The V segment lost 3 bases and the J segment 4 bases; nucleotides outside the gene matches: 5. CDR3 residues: CASSFGQGTNQPQHF. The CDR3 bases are TGTGCCAGCAGCTTCGGACAGGGCACAAATCAGCCCCAGCATTTT. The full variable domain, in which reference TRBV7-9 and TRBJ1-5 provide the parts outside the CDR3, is DTGVSQNPRHKITKRGQNVTFRCDPISEHNRLYWYRQTLGQGPEFLTYFQNEAQLEKSRLLSDRFSAERPKGSFSTLEIQRTEQGDSAMYLCASSFGQGTNQPQHFGDGTRLSIL.

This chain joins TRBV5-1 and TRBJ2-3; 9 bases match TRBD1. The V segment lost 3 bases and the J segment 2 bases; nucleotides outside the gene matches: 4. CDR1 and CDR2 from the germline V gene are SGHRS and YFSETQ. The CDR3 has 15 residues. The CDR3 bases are TGCGCCAGCAGCTGGGGACAGGGCCCCACAGATACGCAGTATTTT. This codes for CASSWGQGPTDTQYF. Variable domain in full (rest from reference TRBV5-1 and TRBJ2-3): KAGVTQTPRYLIKTRGQQVTLSCSPISGHRSVSWYQQTPGQGLQFLFEYFSETQRNKGNFPGRFSGRQFSNSRSEMNVSTLELGDSALYLCASSWGQGPTDTQYFGPGTRLTVL.

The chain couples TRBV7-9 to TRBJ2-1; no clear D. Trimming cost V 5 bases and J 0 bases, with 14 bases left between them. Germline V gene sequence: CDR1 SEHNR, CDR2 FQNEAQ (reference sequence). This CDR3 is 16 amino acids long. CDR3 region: CASSPPSTHSYNEQFF. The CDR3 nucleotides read TGTGCCAGCAGCCCACCGAGCACGCACTCCTACAATGAGCAGTTCTTC. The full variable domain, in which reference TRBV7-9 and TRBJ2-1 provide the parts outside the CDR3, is DTGVSQNPRHKITKRGQNVTFRCDPISEHNRLYWYRQTLGQGPEFLTYFQNEAQLEKSRLLSDRFSAERPKGSFSTLEIQRTEQGDSAMYLCASSPPSTHSYNEQFFGPGTRLTVL.

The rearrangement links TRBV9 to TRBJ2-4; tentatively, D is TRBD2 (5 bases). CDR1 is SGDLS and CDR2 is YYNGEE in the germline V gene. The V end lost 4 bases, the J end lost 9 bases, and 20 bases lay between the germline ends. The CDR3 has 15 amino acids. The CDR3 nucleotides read TGTGCCAGCAGCCCCGAGATTAGCGTTGGAGGCATTCAGTACTTC. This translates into CASSPEISVGGIQYF.

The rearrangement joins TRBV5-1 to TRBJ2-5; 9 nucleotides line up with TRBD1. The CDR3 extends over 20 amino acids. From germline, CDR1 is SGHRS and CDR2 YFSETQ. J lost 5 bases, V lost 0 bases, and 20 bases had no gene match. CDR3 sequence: CASSLVGVGTGYPSSETQYF. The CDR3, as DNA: TGCGCCAGCAGCTTGGTCGGGGTCGGGACAGGGTATCCCTCGTCGGAGACCCAGTACTTC.

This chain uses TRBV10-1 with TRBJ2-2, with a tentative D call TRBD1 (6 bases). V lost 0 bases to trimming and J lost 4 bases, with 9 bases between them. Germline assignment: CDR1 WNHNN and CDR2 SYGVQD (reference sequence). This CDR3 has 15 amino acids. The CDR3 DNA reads TGCGCCAGCAGTGAGTCGTCGGACAGCACCGGGGAGCTGTTTTTT. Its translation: CASSESSDSTGELFF.

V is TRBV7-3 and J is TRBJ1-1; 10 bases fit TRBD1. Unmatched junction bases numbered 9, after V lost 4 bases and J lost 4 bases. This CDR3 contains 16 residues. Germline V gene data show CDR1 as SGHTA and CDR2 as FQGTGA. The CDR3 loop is CASSSTGQGGGTEAFF. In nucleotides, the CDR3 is TGTGCCAGCAGCTCGACAGGACAGGGGGGAGGCACTGAAGCTTTCTTT.

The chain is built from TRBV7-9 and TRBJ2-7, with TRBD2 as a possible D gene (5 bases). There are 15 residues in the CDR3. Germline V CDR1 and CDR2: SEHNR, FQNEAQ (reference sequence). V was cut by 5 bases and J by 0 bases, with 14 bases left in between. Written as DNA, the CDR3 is TGTGCCAGCAGCGTACCGGCCAGCGGCTCCTACGAGCAGTACTTC. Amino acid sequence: CASSVPASGSYEQYF.

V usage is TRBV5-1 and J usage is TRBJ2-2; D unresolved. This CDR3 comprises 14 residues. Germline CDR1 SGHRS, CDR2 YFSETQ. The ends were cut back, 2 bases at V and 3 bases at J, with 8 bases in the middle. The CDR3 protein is CASSLTMDTGELFF. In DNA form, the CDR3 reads TGCGCCAGCAGCTTAACAATGGACACCGGGGAGCTGTTTTTT.

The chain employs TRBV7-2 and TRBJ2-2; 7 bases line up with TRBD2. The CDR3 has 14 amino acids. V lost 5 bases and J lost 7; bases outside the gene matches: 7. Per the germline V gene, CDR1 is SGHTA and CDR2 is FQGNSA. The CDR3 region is CASSPQLASGELFF. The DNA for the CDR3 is TGTGCCAGCAGCCCTCAACTAGCGAGCGGGGAGCTGTTTTTT.

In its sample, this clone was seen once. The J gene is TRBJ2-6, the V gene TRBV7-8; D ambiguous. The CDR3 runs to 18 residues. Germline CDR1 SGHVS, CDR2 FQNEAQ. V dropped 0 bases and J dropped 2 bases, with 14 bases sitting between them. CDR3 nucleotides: TGTGCCAGCAGCTTAGCGCGTATGAGGCCGCCTGGGGCCAACGTCCTGACTTTC. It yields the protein CASSLARMRPPGANVLTF.